This T cell receptor beta chain was recovered during a study of CD8 T cells in Susac syndrome. Overall study context: The Susac syndrome patients that were sequenced included more than 5 with active disease and roughly 8 in remission.

Study-wide points: Regarding the TCR sequencing and HLA analysis, the study admitted that a relatively small number of individuals were involved.

With 4 bases clipped from V and 3 bases from J, the junction kept 4 bases outside the gene matches. CDR3 length: 15 residues. Germline values: CDR1 SNHLY, CDR2 FYNNEI. cDNA came from about 0.5 to 1 ug RNA primed by random hexamers. Across 54 Vbeta and 13 Jbeta, TCR beta CDR3 was amplified with immunoSEQ multiplex PCR. MiXCR, run by TCRdb on the immunoSEQ multiplex PCR reads, gives a single entry per CDR3 protein. Of around 150,000 distinct CDR3 sequences listed, around 95% are singletons. Remarks on this clonotype: The target antigen is unknown.

This chain links TRBV2 with TRBJ2-2, with 8 positions matching TRBD2. Material: CD4+ T cells from PBMCs. The sequence derives from a human donor with Susac syndrome. DNA of the CDR3: TGTGCCAGCAGTGGTCGGCGGGGGGACACCGGGGAGCTGTTTTTT. Protein product: CASSGRRGDTGELFF.